One sample yielded the 18 T cell receptor beta chains listed below, sequenced in a study of blood T cell repertoires in COVID-19. Measured with immunoSEQ multiplex PCR; TCRdb has only the in-frame clones, and not every one. This sample has around 270,000 clones, with 70% to 90% found just once. The sample comprised PBMCs or T cells enriched from blood (not recorded which). These receptors all stem from a woman younger than 45 who had recovered from COVID-19.

The chain joins TRBV5-6 to TRBJ1-3; D gene unclear. The V gene lost 4 bases and the J gene lost 0 bases, with 8 bases spanning the gap. This CDR3 spans 14 amino acids. Germline V gives CDR1 SGHDT, CDR2 YYEEEE. DNA for the CDR3: TGTGCCAGCAGCCGTGCGGGCTCTGGAAACACCATATATTTT. Translation: CASSRAGSGNTIYF.

V and J are TRBV7-3 and TRBJ2-3, with 8 nucleotides matching TRBD2. Germline values: CDR1 SGHTA, CDR2 FQGTGA. V trimming: 5 bases; J trimming: 4 bases; junction bases outside the gene matches: 5. The CDR3 runs to 14 residues. The CDR3 reads CASSPSLAADTQYF. In DNA, the CDR3 is TGTGCCAGCAGCCCCTCACTAGCGGCAGATACGCAGTATTTT.

DNA of the CDR3: TGTGCCAGTAGTACCTCACGAGAGGCAGGGCGAAACACTGAAGCTTTCTTT. Its translation: CASSTSREAGRNTEAFF. J is TRBJ1-1 and V is TRBV19; TRBD1 might be the D (5 bases). Germline V gene lookup returns CDR1 LNHDA and CDR2 SQIVND (reference sequence). With 4 bases removed from V and 2 bases from J, the gap between germline ends came to 20 bases. The CDR3 has 17 residues.

The V call is TRBV18, the J call TRBJ1-2, with unresolved D. Between the trimmed V and J ends, which lost 3 bases and 4 bases, there was a span of 15 bases. The CDR3 contains 15 residues. Germline V gene data show CDR1 as KGHSH and CDR2 as LQKENI. This CDR3 is CASSPQTDPSYGYTF. In nucleotides, the CDR3 is TGTGCCAGCTCACCGCAAACCGATCCTAGCTATGGCTACACCTTC.

This chain links TRBV5-1 with TRBJ2-5; a possible D gene is TRBD1 (6 bases). V was clipped by 5 bases and J by 2 bases, with 19 bases between them. This CDR3 has 16 amino acids. Germline-derived CDR1 and CDR2 are SGHRS and YFSETQ. The CDR3 sequence: CASSPTRGTLQETQYF. Written as DNA, the CDR3 is TGCGCCAGCAGTCCCACCCGAGGGACACTTCAAGAGACCCAGTACTTC.

This clone came up once. Written as DNA, the CDR3 is TGTGCCAGCTCACCACTGACTAGAATCCGCGGGGAGCTGTTTTTT. It encodes CASSPLTRIRGELFF. The J gene is TRBJ2-2, the V gene TRBV18, with a tentative D call TRBD2 (6 bases). Trimming stripped 1 base from V and 7 bases from J, with 13 bases between. Germline CDR1 and CDR2: KGHSH and LQKENI. This CDR3 region has 15 residues.

CDR3 in amino acids: CASSLGWTEYYGYTF. CDR3 bases: TGTGCCAGCAGCTTAGGTTGGACAGAATATTATGGCTACACCTTC. The chain couples TRBV7-9 to TRBJ1-2; D perhaps matches TRBD1 (6 bases). Germline V lookup: CDR1 SEHNR, CDR2 FQNEAQ (reference sequence). The CDR3 runs 15 residues. V lost 1 base, J lost 5 bases, and 14 bases lay in between.

The V gene is TRBV28, the J gene TRBJ1-2; 8 nucleotides line up with TRBD1. This CDR3 comprises 15 residues. The V gene's germline CDR1 is MDHEN and CDR2 SYDVKM. Trimming at V came to 4 bases and at J to 6 bases, leaving 10 bases not matched to a gene. The CDR3 region has the DNA TGTGCCAGCAGTTCCTGGACAGGGCGGGAGCATGGCTACACCTTC. As protein: CASSSWTGREHGYTF.

CDR3 nucleotide sequence: TGCAGCGTTGCTAGGCAGATGAACACTGAAGCTTTCTTT. Its translation is CSVARQMNTEAFF. The chain is built from TRBV29-1 and TRBJ1-1; D uncertain. The germline V gene encodes CDR1 SQVTM and CDR2 ANQGSEA. The CDR3 runs to 13 residues. Trimming cost V 4 bases and J 0 bases, with 9 bases left between them.

The V and J genes are TRBV28 and TRBJ2-1; 7 nucleotides match TRBD2. The length of the CDR3 is 14 residues. Unmatched junction bases numbered 5, after V lost 3 bases and J lost 6 bases. The V gene's germline CDR1 is MDHEN and CDR2 SYDVKM. The CDR3 sequence is CASSFETSINEQFF. DNA for the CDR3: TGTGCCAGCAGTTTCGAGACTAGCATCAATGAGCAGTTCTTC.

As DNA, the CDR3 is TGTGCCAGCAGCCTGAGACAGGGGGCCACGTACACTGAAGCTTTCTTT. It is translated as CASSLRQGATYTEAFF. The rearrangement joins TRBV3-1 (or the pseudogene TRBV3-2) to TRBJ1-1; 10 bases line up with TRBD1. Unmatched junction bases numbered 8, after V lost 4 bases and J lost 3 bases. There are 16 residues in the CDR3. The germline CDR1 and CDR2 sequences are LGHDT and YNNKEL (reference sequence).

V and J are TRBV28 and TRBJ1-2; D unresolved. There are 14 residues in the CDR3. Germline lookup yields CDR1 MDHEN and CDR2 SYDVKM. V lost 6 bases, J lost 2 bases, and 13 bases lay in between. The CDR3 DNA reads TGTGCCAGCAGCTACAGACTACCAAACTATGGCTACACCTTC. This sequence encodes CASSYRLPNYGYTF.

J is TRBJ1-5 and V is TRBV19; 8 nucleotides agree with TRBD1. The CDR3 is 15 amino acids. V trimming: 6 bases; J trimming: 3 bases; junction bases outside the gene matches: 7. CDR1 is LNHDA and CDR2 is SQIVND in the germline V gene (reference sequence). The CDR3 loop is CASRDRDRSNQPQHF. As DNA, the CDR3 is TGTGCCAGTAGGGACCGGGACAGGTCCAATCAGCCCCAGCATTTT.

The chain couples TRBV4-1 to TRBJ2-1, with D possibly matching TRBD2 (6 bases). This CDR3 is 17 amino acids long. Deletions cut 1 base from V and 0 bases from J, with 13 bases between. Germline V gene data show CDR1 as MGHRA and CDR2 as YSYEKL. In nucleotides, the CDR3 is TGCGCCAGCAGCCAAGGCCCAAGCGGGCACTCCTACAATGAGCAGTTCTTC. It encodes CASSQGPSGHSYNEQFF.

This clone was seen just once. The chain uses TRBV5-6 and TRBJ2-5; D is uncertain. Germline V gene lookup returns CDR1 SGHDT and CDR2 YYEEEE. V lost 0 bases to trimming and J lost 5 bases, with 14 bases between them. This CDR3 is 15 amino acids long. The CDR3 bases are TGTGCCAGCAGCTTGGCCCACCGACTTGGTGAGACCCAGTACTTC. It yields the protein CASSLAHRLGETQYF.

The chain combines TRBV25-1 with TRBJ1-6, with D hard to call. The length of the CDR3 is 13 residues. With 4 bases removed from V and 10 bases from J, the gap between germline ends came to 11 bases. CDR1 is MGHDK and CDR2 is SYGVNS in the germline V gene. CDR3 sequence (DNA): TGTGCCAGCAGTGGCCCCGGGAGATCACCCCTCCACTTT. Protein: CASSGPGRSPLHF.

The chain joins TRBV12-3 or TRBV12-4 to TRBJ1-2; 7 bases match TRBD1. After removal of 6 bases from V and 8 bases from J, the junction contained 9 bases not matched to a gene. This CDR3 spans 13 amino acids. The CDR3 protein is CASRATGTGGYTF. For the CDR3, the DNA is TGTGCCAGCAGGGCGACAGGGACGGGGGGCTACACCTTC.

The chain recombines TRBV28 with TRBJ1-5; the D gene is possibly TRBD1 (5 bases). V lost 2 bases and J 3 bases, leaving 14 bases between the germline ends. Germline lookup yields CDR1 MDHEN and CDR2 SYDVKM. The CDR3 runs to 16 residues. The CDR3 DNA is TGTGCCAGCAGTTTAGTGATAACAGGCGTCAATCAGCCCCAGCATTTT. Its protein product is CASSLVITGVNQPQHF.